The present T cell receptor (beta chain) was sequenced within a study of T cells in Graves' hyperthyroidism and ophthalmopathy. Findings and limits, study-wide: Ophthalmopathy and stable hyperthyroidism were told apart by a 13 V-J model.

The study enrolled patients aged 18 to 65 with newly diagnosed hyperthyroidism of under 2 months' duration. Diagnoses were established using clinical symptoms, serum thyroxine and TRAb, thyroid ultrasound and orbital computed tomography. From RNA transcripts, TCR beta CDR3 regions were amplified. During a first-round RT-PCR of the TCR CDR3, the HTBI primer set was used. TCRdb processed the multiplex PCR reads anew with MiXCR; each CDR3 protein has one entry. The sample has about 540,000 distinct CDR3 sequences; 35% to 55% are singletons. As to this clonotype: The antigen is unknown.

The TCR originated in a woman between 18 and 30 years old with Graves' hyperthyroidism. Sequenced sample: peripheral blood or thyroid tissue (not recorded which).

The chain's CDR3 is CSVEKGIGTDTQYF. CDR3 DNA: TGCAGCGTTGAAAAGGGAATAGGCACAGATACGCAGTATTTT. The gene calls are TRBV29-1 and TRBJ2-3; the D is unclear. The CDR3 spans 14 residues. Germline V lookup: CDR1 SQVTM, CDR2 ANQGSEA. V gave up 2 bases and J gave up 1 base, with 10 bases separating them.